The 23 T cell receptor beta chains given below trace back to one sample, sequenced in a study of T cells in Graves' hyperthyroidism and ophthalmopathy. Amplified TCR beta CDR3 regions came from RNA transcripts. The study used the HTBI primer set for a first-round RT-PCR of the TCR CDR3. TCRdb processed the multiplex PCR reads anew with MiXCR; each CDR3 protein has one entry. The table lists a few hundred thousand distinct CDR3 sequences, approximately 15% of them singletons. The source material was blood. These TCRs come from a woman aged 40 to 50 with Graves' ophthalmopathy.

This clonotype was recorded at least ten times. The chain employs TRBV3-1 and TRBJ1-2; TRBD1 agrees at 7 bases. CDR1 and CDR2 (germline): LGHDT, YNNKEL (reference sequence). The CDR3 totals 13 residues. With 3 bases clipped from V and 8 bases from J, the junction kept 6 bases outside the gene matches. The CDR3 reads CASSQRQGWGYTF. The CDR3 DNA sequence: TGTGCCAGCAGCCAGCGACAGGGCTGGGGCTACACCTTC.

The chain recombines TRBV6-2 or TRBV6-3 with TRBJ2-3; weak D call: TRBD2 (6 bases). Germline CDR1 and CDR2: MNHEY and SVGEGT. The CDR3 consists of 15 residues. V was pared by 6 bases and J by 2 bases, with 15 bases between. CDR3 nucleotides: TGTGCCAGCAGCCCGGACTACATTACCACAGATACGCAGTATTTT. It is translated as CASSPDYITTDTQYF.

Many counts were recorded for this clonotype. The CDR3 DNA sequence: TGTGCCAGCAGCTTGAGGGGAGGCGGTGAAAAACTGTTTTTT. Translating gives CASSLRGGGEKLFF. The chain links TRBV5-5 to TRBJ1-4; maybe TRBD1 (5 bases). Trimming pared 1 base from V and 7 bases from J, leaving 11 bases between. CDR3 length equals 14 residues. Germline values: CDR1 SGHKS, CDR2 YYEKEE (reference sequence).

The V and J genes are TRBV5-1 and TRBJ2-1; 9 nucleotides align to TRBD2. J gave up 9 bases and V 4 bases, and 8 bases lay outside the gene matches. The germline gives CDR1 SGHRS, CDR2 YFSETQ. The CDR3 is made up of 14 amino acids. This CDR3 reads CASSDPGTSSEQFF. The CDR3, as DNA: TGCGCCAGCAGCGACCCCGGGACTAGCAGTGAGCAGTTCTTC.

This clonotype was picked up many times. This chain joins TRBV7-9 and TRBJ2-3; D unclear. Germline loops: CDR1 SEHNR, CDR2 FQNEAQ (reference sequence). The CDR3 runs 16 residues. The V and J ends lost 1 base and 3 bases respectively, with 14 bases between them. CDR3 loop: CASSLGGSFITDTQYF. DNA for the CDR3: TGTGCCAGCAGCTTAGGAGGCAGTTTTATTACAGATACGCAGTATTTT. Filled out from reference TRBV7-9 and TRBJ2-3, the complete variable domain reads DTGVSQNPRHKITKRGQNVTFRCDPISEHNRLYWYRQTLGQGPEFLTYFQNEAQLEKSRLLSDRFSAERPKGSFSTLEIQRTEQGDSAMYLCASSLGGSFITDTQYFGPGTRLTVL.

There are many counts of this clonotype. This CDR3 reads CASKGVQNEQFF. CDR3 nucleotides: TGTGCCAGCAAGGGGGTTCAGAATGAGCAGTTCTTC. This rearrangement joins TRBV28 to TRBJ2-1; D possibly corresponds to TRBD1 (6 bases). Germline-derived CDR1 and CDR2 are MDHEN and SYDVKM. Trimming took 7 bases from V and 7 from J, leaving 11 bases between them. The CDR3 covers 12 residues.

This clonotype was seen at least ten times. The CDR3 DNA reads TGTGCCAGCACACGGGCAGGGGGCAACACCGGGGAGCTGTTTTTT. Its translation is CASTRAGGNTGELFF. The V and J genes are TRBV12-3 or TRBV12-4 and TRBJ2-2, with 8 bases fitting TRBD1. This CDR3 has 15 residues. The ends lost 7 bases at V and 2 bases at J; junction bases unmatched: 6.

The genes are TRBV4-1 and TRBJ2-2; maybe TRBD2 (6 bases). CDR1 and CDR2 (germline): MGHRA, YSYEKL. The V and J ends lost 1 base and 5 bases respectively, with 8 bases between them. The CDR3 covers 14 residues. This CDR3 is CASSQAGDTGELFF. In DNA, the CDR3 is TGCGCCAGCAGCCAAGCGGGGGATACCGGGGAGCTGTTTTTT.

The gene calls are TRBV19 and TRBJ1-1; unclear D gene. Germline V gene lookup returns CDR1 LNHDA and CDR2 SQIVND (reference sequence). V lost 3 bases to trimming and J lost 0 bases, with 11 bases between them. The CDR3 is 15 amino acids. The CDR3 DNA reads TGTGCCAGTAGTATCGGGAAGATAATGAACACTGAAGCTTTCTTT. Translating gives CASSIGKIMNTEAFF.

Of note for this clonotype: A much bigger clone sits one base away, suggesting this may be a read error. The chain combines TRBV12-3 or TRBV12-4 with TRBJ2-2; 8 positions match TRBD2. J was trimmed by 4 bases and V by 8 bases; bases with no gene match: 9. This CDR3 is built from 15 residues. CDR3 in amino acids: CASGIAGTSTGELFF. CDR3 DNA: TGTGCCAGCGGAATAGCGGGAACGAGCACCGGGGAGCTGTTTTTT.

This chain joins TRBV28 and TRBJ1-1; 12 bases are a match to TRBD1. Germline loops: CDR1 MDHEN, CDR2 SYDVKM. The CDR3 extends over 17 amino acids. Trimming took 6 bases from V and 1 from J; bases not matched to a gene: 9. Written as DNA, the CDR3 is TGTGCCAGCAGCCCTCACAGGGGACAGGGGGCGAACACTGAAGCTTTCTTT. Translation: CASSPHRGQGANTEAFF.

The chain carries TRBV5-6 and TRBJ1-1; no firm D call. This CDR3 has 16 amino acids. Per germline, CDR1 SGHDT and CDR2 YYEEEE. V was cut by 1 base and J by 1 base, with 14 bases left in between. In nucleotides, the CDR3 is TGTGCCAGCAGCTTGTTAGTCGGCCAGCCGAACACTGAAGCTTTCTTT. It translates to CASSLLVGQPNTEAFF. Full variable domain (missing parts from reference TRBV5-6 and TRBJ1-1): DAGVTQSPTHLIKTRGQQVTLRCSPKSGHDTVSWYQQALGQGPQFIFQYYEEEERQRGNFPDRFSGHQFPNYSSELNVNALLLGDSALYLCASSLLVGQPNTEAFFGQGTRLTVV.

This clonotype was observed a few times. The V gene is TRBV6-1, the J gene TRBJ1-3; D might be TRBD1 (5 bases). V was clipped by 10 bases and J by 4 bases, with 17 bases between them. This CDR3 is built from 14 residues. CDR1 MNHNS and CDR2 SASEGT come from the germline V gene. The CDR3 bases are TGTGCCACCTCGAGCGGGACGAGCGGAAACACCATATATTTT. Protein sequence: CATSSGTSGNTIYF.

V and J are TRBV20-1 and TRBJ2-3, with 8 nucleotides matching TRBD2. Germline CDR1 and CDR2: DFQATT and SNEGSKA (reference sequence). V lost 5 bases to trimming and J lost 4 bases; unmatched junction nucleotides: 8. The CDR3 sequence is 14 residues long. The CDR3 sequence is CSAAASGHPDTQYF. The CDR3 DNA reads as TGCAGTGCTGCGGCTAGCGGGCACCCAGATACGCAGTATTTT.

This sequence joins TRBV29-1 and TRBJ2-3; a possible D gene is TRBD2 (6 bases). V was trimmed by 5 bases and J by 4 bases, leaving 13 bases between them. This CDR3 spans 13 amino acids. Germline assignment: CDR1 SQVTM and CDR2 ANQGSEA. In nucleotides, the CDR3 is TGCAGCGTTTTAACCGGGAGCCCAGATACGCAGTATTTT. Protein sequence: CSVLTGSPDTQYF.

This clonotype was seen many times. The CDR3 loop is CASSLEVNSNEQFF. The CDR3 region has the DNA TGTGCCAGCAGCTTAGAGGTAAACTCCAATGAGCAGTTCTTC. The V and J genes are TRBV11-2 and TRBJ2-1; D is unclear. Germline CDR1 and CDR2: SGHAT and FQNNGV. This CDR3 spans 14 amino acids. Trimming removed 0 bases at V and 6 bases at J, with 9 bases between.

V is TRBV7-9 and J is TRBJ1-6, with 8 bases matching TRBD1. Unmatched junction bases numbered 7, after V lost 5 bases and J lost 7 bases. The CDR3 is 15 residues long. Germline V lookup: CDR1 SEHNR, CDR2 FQNEAQ (reference sequence). CDR3 in DNA: TGTGCCAGCAGCACGGACAGGGCTGTGAATTCACCCCTCCACTTT. Its protein product is CASSTDRAVNSPLHF.

This clonotype was observed a few times. The chain employs TRBV5-1 and TRBJ1-6; 9 bases map to TRBD1. There are 15 residues in the CDR3. Germline V gene sequence: CDR1 SGHRS, CDR2 YFSETQ. Trimming removed 4 bases from V and 7 bases from J; junction bases left unmatched: 6. CDR3 coding DNA: TGCGCCAGCAGCGGCGGGACAGGGTGGAATTCACCCCTCCACTTT. It yields the protein CASSGGTGWNSPLHF.

As DNA, the CDR3 is TGTGCCAGCAGTTACTCGATTGGTCAGCCCCAGCATTTT. It yields the protein CASSYSIGQPQHF. The J gene is TRBJ1-5, the V gene TRBV6-2 or TRBV6-3; D unresolved. CDR1 MNHEY and CDR2 SVGEGT come from the germline V gene. The ends were cut back, 0 bases at V and 6 bases at J, with 6 bases in the middle. The CDR3 has 13 residues.

Only a few counts were recorded for this clonotype. V and J are TRBV7-3 and TRBJ2-7; no firm D call. CDR1 and CDR2 from the germline V gene are SGHTA and FQGTGA. V was pared by 0 bases and J by 1 base, with 13 bases between. The CDR3 runs to 16 residues. The CDR3 DNA sequence: TGTGCCAGCAGCTTAACTCCTGTGGATAAGTCCTACGAGCAGTACTTC. It is translated as CASSLTPVDKSYEQYF.

V usage is TRBV10-3 and J usage is TRBJ1-1; the D gene is possibly TRBD1 (5 bases). The CDR3 runs 13 residues. Germline CDR1 ENHRY, CDR2 SYGVKD. V gave up 10 bases and J gave up 0 bases, with 12 bases separating them. This chain's CDR3 is CATGAHMNTEAFF. CDR3 DNA sequence: TGTGCCACCGGGGCACATATGAACACTGAAGCTTTCTTT.

As to this clonotype: Compared with germline, one end of the junction differs, possibly owing to a read error. V is TRBV5-8 and J is TRBJ2-1; the D gene is possibly TRBD2 (5 bases). This CDR3 has 13 amino acids. Germline V gives CDR1 SGHTS, CDR2 YDEGEE. CDR3 DNA sequence: TGTGCCAGCAGCCCGAACCCACGGGGTGAGGAGTTCTTC. It specifies CASSPNPRGEEFF.

This sequence joins TRBV11-2 and TRBJ2-7, with 14 bases matching TRBD2. Germline loops: CDR1 SGHAT, CDR2 FQNNGV. J lost 1 base, V lost 5 bases, and 4 bases had no gene match. This CDR3 region has 16 residues. CDR3 in amino acids: CASSMGLAGESYEQYF. CDR3 nucleotides: TGTGCCAGCAGCATGGGACTAGCGGGAGAATCCTACGAGCAGTACTTC.